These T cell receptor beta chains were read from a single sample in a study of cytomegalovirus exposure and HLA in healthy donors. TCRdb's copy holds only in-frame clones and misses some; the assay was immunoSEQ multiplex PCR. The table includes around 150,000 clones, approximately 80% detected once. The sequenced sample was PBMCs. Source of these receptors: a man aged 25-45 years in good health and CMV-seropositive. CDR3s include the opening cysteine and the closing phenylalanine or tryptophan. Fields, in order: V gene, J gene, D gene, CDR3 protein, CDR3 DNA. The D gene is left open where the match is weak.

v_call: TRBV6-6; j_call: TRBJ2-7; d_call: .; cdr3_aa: CASRPDNYEQYF; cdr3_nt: TGTGCCAGCAGACCGGACAACTACGAGCAGTACTTC
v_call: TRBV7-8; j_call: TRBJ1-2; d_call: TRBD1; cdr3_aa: CASSTPGTGPNYGYTF; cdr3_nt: TGTGCCAGCAGCACCCCCGGGACAGGGCCTAACTATGGCTACACCTTC
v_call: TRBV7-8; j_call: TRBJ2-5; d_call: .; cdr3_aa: CASSLSREKTQYF; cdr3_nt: TGTGCCAGCAGCTTAAGTCGGGAAAAGACCCAGTACTTC
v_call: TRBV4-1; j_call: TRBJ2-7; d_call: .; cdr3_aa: CASSQGSTYEQYF; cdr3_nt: TGCGCCAGCAGCCAAGGCAGTACCTACGAGCAGTACTTC
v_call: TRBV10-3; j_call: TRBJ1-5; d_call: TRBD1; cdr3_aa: CAISDRGLQQPQHF; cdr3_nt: TGTGCCATCAGTGACAGGGGGCTACAGCAGCCCCAGCATTTT
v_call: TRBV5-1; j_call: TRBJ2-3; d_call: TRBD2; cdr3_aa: CASSLTPTSGALISTDTQYF; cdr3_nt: TGCGCCAGCAGCTTGACCCCGACTAGCGGGGCTCTAATTAGCACAGATACGCAGTATTTT
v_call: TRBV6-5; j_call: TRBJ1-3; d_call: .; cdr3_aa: CASSPQGWIGNTIYF; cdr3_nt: TGTGCCAGCAGCCCACAGGGTTGGATTGGAAACACCATATATTTT
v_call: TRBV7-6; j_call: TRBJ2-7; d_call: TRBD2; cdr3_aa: CASSLGIAGTASYEQYF; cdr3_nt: TGTGCCAGCAGCTTAGGGATAGCGGGGACCGCCTCCTACGAGCAGTACTTC
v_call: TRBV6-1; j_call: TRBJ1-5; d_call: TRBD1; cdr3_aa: CASSLLGQGLQPQHF; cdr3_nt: TGTGCCAGCAGCCTCCTGGGACAGGGATTGCAGCCCCAGCATTTT
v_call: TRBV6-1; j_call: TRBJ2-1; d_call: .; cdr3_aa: CASRAGPSSYNEQFF; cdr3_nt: TGTGCCAGCAGGGCCGGCCCTAGCTCCTACAATGAGCAGTTCTTC